The 28 T cell receptor beta chains presented below share a single source sample, sequenced in a study of blood T cells in healthy people across ages. A sample-barcoded 5' primer and a J-beta primer mix were used in a second PCR of about 7 to 12 cycles. Via MiXCR, TCRdb re-called the 5' RACE reads, giving one row per CDR3 protein. The profile shows about 1.6 million distinct CDR3 sequences, 30% to 40% of them singletons. Sequencing used blood. The receptors were gathered from a woman aged 25 to 39 in good health.

V gene TRBV25-1 combines with J gene TRBJ2-1; no firm D call. The CDR3 runs 16 residues. Germline lookup yields CDR1 MGHDK and CDR2 SYGVNS. V dropped 4 bases and J dropped 6 bases, with 19 bases sitting between them. The chain's CDR3 is CASSGPPSREVNEQFF. Here the CDR3 DNA reads TGTGCCAGCAGTGGCCCCCCTAGTAGAGAGGTCAATGAGCAGTTCTTC.

The chain combines TRBV7-9 with TRBJ2-1; weak D call: TRBD2 (5 bases). Germline-derived CDR1 and CDR2 are SEHNR and FQNEAQ (reference sequence). V was pared by 1 base and J by 8 bases, with 18 bases between. The CDR3 is 16 amino acids. The CDR3 DNA sequence: TGTGCCAGCAGCTTAGTGGGTGTAGCGAGGGCCGATGAGCAGTTCTTC. Protein product: CASSLVGVARADEQFF.

This clonotype was found a few times. The genes are TRBV12-5 and TRBJ2-1; maybe TRBD1 (6 bases). V was clipped by 4 bases and J by 8 bases, with 12 bases between them. The CDR3 consists of 13 residues. Germline CDR1 is LGHNT and CDR2 is FRNRAP. The CDR3 region has the DNA TGTGCTAGTGGTTCGGACAGTTACGATGAGCAGTTCTTC. It codes for CASGSDSYDEQFF.

This clonotype was seen more than once but under ten times. This sequence joins TRBV11-2 and TRBJ2-1; 10 nucleotides align to TRBD2. The J segment lost 15 bases and the V segment lost 1 base, leaving 6 bases of the junction unmatched. This CDR3 contains 13 residues. Looked up from germline, CDR1 is SGHAT and CDR2 is FQNNGV. The CDR3 reads CASSLGSSGRLFF. For the CDR3, the DNA is TGTGCCAGCAGCTTAGGGTCTAGCGGGAGACTGTTCTTC.

The chain recombines TRBV28 with TRBJ1-6; no clear D. V was clipped by 8 bases and J by 0 bases, with 8 bases between them. CDR1 and CDR2 (germline): MDHEN, SYDVKM. This CDR3 is built from 14 residues. CDR3 residues: CASEPSSYNSPLHF. The CDR3 DNA reads TGTGCCAGCGAGCCGAGCTCCTATAATTCACCCCTCCACTTT.

This clonotype was seen repeatedly, ten times or more. This chain uses TRBV5-1 with TRBJ2-5; D is unresolved. The CDR3 totals 14 residues. V lost 0 bases and J lost 5, with 11 bases in between. Germline V gene lookup returns CDR1 SGHRS and CDR2 YFSETQ. DNA of the CDR3: TGCGCCAGCAGCTTGGGAGGAGTCTCGGAGACCCAGTACTTC. It specifies CASSLGGVSETQYF.

The V call is TRBV15, the J call TRBJ1-6; no definite D call. The V and J ends lost 3 bases and 5 bases respectively, with 8 bases between them. Germline V CDR1 and CDR2: LNHNV, YYDKDF (reference sequence). The CDR3 length is 14 residues. CDR3 coding DNA: TGTGCCACCAGCAGGATGGGGAATAATTCACCCCTCCACTTT. This gives the protein CATSRMGNNSPLHF.

This sequence joins TRBV5-1 and TRBJ2-5, with 13 bases fitting TRBD2. J was trimmed by 7 bases and V by 4 bases; bases with no gene match: 7. This CDR3 has 15 amino acids. The germline CDR1 and CDR2 sequences are SGHRS and YFSETQ. This CDR3 is CASSGGTSGVGTQYF. The DNA of the CDR3 is TGCGCCAGCAGCGGAGGGACTAGCGGGGTAGGGACCCAGTACTTC.

This rearrangement joins TRBV5-1 to TRBJ2-7, with D possibly matching TRBD1 (5 bases). With the DNA end fitting TRBJ2-4 better, the J assignment may be wrong. The CDR3 has 17 amino acids. Germline V gene lookup returns CDR1 SGHRS and CDR2 YFSETQ. The CDR3 DNA reads TGCGCCAGCAGCCCGGGCCCCAGGGAAGATTTAGAGAACATTCAGTACTTC. As protein: CASSPGPREDLENIQYF.

Comments on this clonotype: With a much larger clone just one base away, this may be a read error. This chain uses TRBV4-1 with TRBJ2-5; D uncertain. V lost 0 bases and J lost 5, with 4 bases in between. The CDR3 length is 12 residues. Germline V gene lookup returns CDR1 MGHRA and CDR2 YSYEKL. The CDR3 region is CASSQDMETQYF. The CDR3 DNA reads as TGCGCCAGCAGCCAAGATATGGAGACCCAGTACTTC.

The rearrangement joins TRBV14 to TRBJ2-5; 8 bases fit TRBD2. V gave up 0 bases and J gave up 2 bases; unmatched junction bases: 5. Looked up from germline, CDR1 is SGHDN and CDR2 is FVKESK. The CDR3 loop spans 16 amino acids. This CDR3 reads CASSQEGAGDQETQYF. CDR3 bases: TGTGCCAGCAGCCAAGAAGGAGCGGGGGATCAAGAGACCCAGTACTTC.

This clonotype was detected only a few times. V is TRBV12-3 or TRBV12-4 and J is TRBJ1-5; D remains unclear. The CDR3 is 13 amino acids. The V end lost 5 bases, the J end lost 0 bases, and 5 bases lay between the germline ends. The CDR3 sequence is CASSVPSNQPQHF. The CDR3 DNA follows: TGTGCCAGCAGTGTACCTAGCAATCAGCCCCAGCATTTT.

The chain combines TRBV24-1 with TRBJ1-2, with TRBD1 as a possible D gene (6 bases). Germline CDR1 is KGHDR and CDR2 is SFDVKD. V lost 9 bases and J 5 bases, leaving 21 bases between the germline ends. The length of the CDR3 is 15 residues. The CDR3 is CATSGSGAEYYGYTF. DNA for the CDR3: TGTGCCACCTCAGGATCAGGGGCGGAATATTATGGCTACACCTTC.

The chain uses TRBV20-1 and TRBJ1-2; 10 bases are shared with TRBD1. The CDR3 loop spans 17 amino acids. Germline assignment: CDR1 DFQATT and CDR2 SNEGSKA (reference sequence). The ends lost 2 bases at V and 4 bases at J; junction bases unmatched: 13. The chain's CDR3 is CSARTRDRGSPVYGYTF. CDR3 in DNA: TGCAGTGCTAGAACCCGGGACAGGGGTTCTCCAGTCTATGGCTACACCTTC.

Concerning this clonotype itself: The junction and the germline gene differ at one end; a read error may be behind it. This rearrangement joins TRBV12-3 or TRBV12-4 to TRBJ2-2; tentative D call: TRBD1 (7 bases). This CDR3 comprises 12 residues. The CDR3 DNA sequence: TGTGCCAGCAGTTTAGGGCAGGGGGGGCTGTTTTTT. The encoded protein is CASSLGQGGLFF.

A single count supports this clonotype. V usage is TRBV27 and J usage is TRBJ2-7, with TRBD2 matching 8 bases. The ends lost 3 bases at V and 6 bases at J; junction bases unmatched: 13. The CDR3 loop spans 16 amino acids. Germline V CDR1 and CDR2: MNHEY, SMNVEV (reference sequence). The CDR3 sequence: CASSFLAGGSNREQYF. Here the CDR3 DNA reads TGTGCCAGCAGTTTCCTAGCGGGCGGGAGCAATCGCGAGCAGTACTTC.

This rearrangement joins TRBV9 to TRBJ2-1; tentatively, D is TRBD1 (6 bases). V lost 1 base and J 6 bases, leaving 8 bases between the germline ends. The CDR3 has 13 amino acids. The V gene's germline CDR1 is SGDLS and CDR2 YYNGEE. The CDR3 loop is CASSVLDSNEQFF. CDR3 sequence (DNA): TGTGCCAGCAGCGTACTGGACAGCAATGAGCAGTTCTTC.

This chain joins TRBV9 and TRBJ2-3; D gene unclear. Trimming left V 2 bases short and J 2 bases short, with 15 bases between. The CDR3 loop spans 16 amino acids. Germline lookup yields CDR1 SGDLS and CDR2 YYNGEE. The CDR3 loop is CASSVGNWQSTDTQYF. CDR3 DNA sequence: TGTGCCAGCAGCGTCGGAAATTGGCAATCCACAGATACGCAGTATTTT.

Notes on this clonotype: A read error may produce the germline difference seen at one junction end. This CDR3 is CAGSSGHGGVDEKLFF. The CDR3 region has the DNA TGCGCCGGCAGCTCCGGGCACGGGGGGGTGGATGAAAAACTGTTTTTT. The V and J genes are TRBV4-1 and TRBJ1-4; D is possibly TRBD1 (5 bases). The CDR3 consists of 16 residues. Germline CDR1 MGHRA, CDR2 YSYEKL.

This clonotype was seen a few times. This chain uses TRBV20-1 with TRBJ2-7, with 14 bases fitting TRBD2. The germline V gene encodes CDR1 DFQATT and CDR2 SNEGSKA (reference sequence). This CDR3 contains 16 residues. After removal of 5 bases from V and 3 bases from J, the junction contained 9 bases not matched to a gene. The CDR3 loop is CSAGTSGSSLLYEQYF. The CDR3 nucleotides are TGCAGTGCTGGGACTAGCGGGAGCAGTTTACTCTACGAGCAGTACTTC.

The sample holds a few counts of this clonotype. The rearrangement uses TRBV10-3 and TRBJ2-2; TRBD1 matches at 8 bases. Trimming removed 6 bases from V and 3 bases from J; junction bases left unmatched: 3. CDR3 length: 14 amino acids. Per germline, CDR1 ENHRY and CDR2 SYGVKD. The CDR3 is CAIRQGADTGELFF. The CDR3 DNA is TGTGCCATCAGGCAGGGGGCTGACACCGGGGAGCTGTTTTTT.

As concerns this clonotype: This may arise from a read error, as a much more abundant clone is one base away. Lacking the conserved final phenylalanine or tryptophan, this CDR3 likely reflects a read error. The chain's CDR3 is CSVSQGAYEQFS. For the CDR3, the DNA is TGCAGCGTATCCCAGGGGGCCTATGAGCAGTTCTCC. J is TRBJ2-1 and V is TRBV29-1; TRBD1 matches 8 bases. The V segment lost 6 bases and the J segment 8 bases; nucleotides outside the gene matches: 6. This CDR3 contains 12 residues. CDR1 SQVTM and CDR2 ANQGSEA come from the germline V gene.

The chain employs TRBV20-1 and TRBJ2-7; 7 bases are shared with TRBD1. The CDR3 covers 15 residues. CDR1 is DFQATT and CDR2 is SNEGSKA in the germline V gene (reference sequence). The trim removed 0 bases at V and 5 bases at J, leaving 10 bases unmatched. DNA for the CDR3: TGCAGTGCTAGAGATCGGGTAGGGGGCCTTCACGAGCAGTACTTC. It codes for CSARDRVGGLHEQYF.

There are a few counts of this clonotype. The chain has TRBV15 and TRBJ2-5; no reliable D call. The CDR3 spans 14 residues. The ends were cut back, 3 bases at V and 0 bases at J, with 8 bases in the middle. CDR1 is LNHNV and CDR2 is YYDKDF in the germline V gene (reference sequence). CDR3 nucleotides: TGTGCCACCAGCAGGCCTGGATACCAAGAGACCCAGTACTTC. Its protein product is CATSRPGYQETQYF. Filled out from reference TRBV15 and TRBJ2-5, the complete variable domain reads DAMVIQNPRYQVTQFGKPVTLSCSQTLNHNVMYWYQQKSSQAPKLLFHYYDKDFNNEADTPDNFQSRRPNTSFCFLDIRSPGLGDTAMYLCATSRPGYQETQYFGPGTRLLVL.

Turning to this clonotype: A junction boundary mismatches the germline segment, possibly from a read error. Here the CDR3 DNA reads TGCGCCAGCAGCTTGGACGGGACTAGCGGGACGGATACGCGGTATTTT. Its translation is CASSLDGTSGTDTRYF. V gene TRBV5-1 combines with J gene TRBJ2-3; TRBD2 agrees at 13 bases. Germline V gene lookup returns CDR1 SGHRS and CDR2 YFSETQ. CDR3 size: 16 residues.

The rearrangement joins TRBV7-9 to TRBJ2-7; D is perhaps TRBD1 (6 bases). Between the trimmed V and J ends, which lost 5 bases and 3 bases, there was a span of 14 bases. The germline V gene has CDR1 SEHNR and CDR2 FQNEAQ (reference sequence). CDR3 length: 14 residues. The CDR3 DNA follows: TGTGCCAGCAGCCCTCAGGGACAAGGCTACGAGCAGTACTTC. As protein: CASSPQGQGYEQYF.

This clonotype came up many times. V is TRBV4-1 and J is TRBJ2-3; possible D gene TRBD2, 5 bases. The CDR3 is 16 residues long. V lost 1 base, J lost 7 bases, and 18 bases lay in between. Per the germline V gene, CDR1 is MGHRA and CDR2 is YSYEKL. CDR3 in amino acids: CASSQGRGSGVNTQYF. The CDR3 bases are TGCGCCAGCAGCCAAGGACGGGGTTCAGGCGTAAATACGCAGTATTTT.

This clonotype has only a few counts. This rearrangement joins TRBV2 to TRBJ2-5, with 9 nucleotides matching TRBD2. Trimming removed 4 bases from V and 5 bases from J; junction bases left unmatched: 5. Germline V lookup: CDR1 SNHLY, CDR2 FYNNEI. The CDR3 runs to 14 residues. The CDR3 DNA reads as TGTGCCAGCAGTGGCTGGACTAGCGTGGAGACCCAGTACTTC. This translates into CASSGWTSVETQYF.